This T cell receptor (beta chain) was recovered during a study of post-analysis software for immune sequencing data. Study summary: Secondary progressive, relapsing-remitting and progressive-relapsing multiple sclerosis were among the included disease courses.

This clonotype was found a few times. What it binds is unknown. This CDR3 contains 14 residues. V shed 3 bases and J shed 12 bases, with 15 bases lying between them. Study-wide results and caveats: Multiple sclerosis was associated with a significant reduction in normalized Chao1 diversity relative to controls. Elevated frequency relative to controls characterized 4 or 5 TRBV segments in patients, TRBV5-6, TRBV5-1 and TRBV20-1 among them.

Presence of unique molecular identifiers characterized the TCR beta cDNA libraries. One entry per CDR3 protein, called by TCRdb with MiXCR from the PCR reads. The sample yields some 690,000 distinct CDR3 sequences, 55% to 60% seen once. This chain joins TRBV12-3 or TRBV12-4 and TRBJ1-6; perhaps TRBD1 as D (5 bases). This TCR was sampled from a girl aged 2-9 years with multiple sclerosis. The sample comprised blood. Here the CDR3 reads CASSFNPGTLPLHF. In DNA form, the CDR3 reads TGTGCCAGCAGTTTTAATCCCGGGACGCTACCCCTCCACTTT.